The 25 T cell receptor beta chains below come from one sample, sequenced in a study of blood T cell repertoires in COVID-19. Method: immunoSEQ multiplex PCR; TCRdb's copy keeps in-frame clones and lacks some. The sample has fewer than 300,000 clones, 65% to 90% seen once; the top ten hold roughly 15%. Sequenced: PBMCs or T cells enriched from blood (not recorded which). The receptors originated from a man aged 18 to 29 who had recovered from COVID-19.

The rearrangement links TRBV29-1 to TRBJ1-1; 11 bases fit TRBD1. The CDR3 covers 13 residues. In germline, CDR1 is SQVTM, CDR2 ANQGSEA. J gave up 4 bases and V 4 bases, and 2 bases lay outside the gene matches. The CDR3 coding sequence is TGCAGCGTTGCGGACAGGGGGCTCACTGAAGCTTTCTTT. Translation gives CSVADRGLTEAFF.

The chain recombines TRBV9 with TRBJ1-4; 7 bases fit TRBD1. J was trimmed by 8 bases and V by 0 bases; bases with no gene match: 4. This CDR3 contains 14 residues. CDR1 and CDR2 (germline): SGDLS, YYNGEE. CDR3 sequence: CASSVDRGGEKLFF. As DNA, the CDR3 is TGTGCCAGCAGCGTAGACAGGGGTGGGGAAAAACTGTTTTTT.

The gene calls are TRBV6-5 and TRBJ2-7; TRBD2 agrees at 11 bases. The germline V gene has CDR1 MNHEY and CDR2 SVGAGI. With V trimmed by 7 bases and J by 2 bases, 4 bases remained unmatched. CDR3 length equals 14 residues. CDR3 in DNA: TGTGCCAGCAAAGGGACTAGCGGTACCTACGAGCAGTACTTC. This translates into CASKGTSGTYEQYF.

The rearrangement joins TRBV10-3 to TRBJ1-1, with 7 bases aligning to TRBD1. Germline loops: CDR1 ENHRY, CDR2 SYGVKD. The V and J ends lost 2 bases and 7 bases, in that order; junction bases with no gene match: 10. The CDR3 extends over 15 amino acids. CDR3 region: CAISENWGQSDEAFF. The CDR3 DNA reads as TGTGCCATCAGTGAGAATTGGGGACAGTCCGATGAAGCTTTCTTT.

The count of this clone is one. The V call is TRBV2, the J call TRBJ1-2, with D possibly being TRBD1 (6 bases). The CDR3 is made up of 13 amino acids. Per the germline V gene, CDR1 is SNHLY and CDR2 is FYNNEI. V was cut by 4 bases and J by 5 bases, with 11 bases left in between. The CDR3 coding sequence is TGTGCCAGCAGTGCACGTCAGGGGTATGGCTACACCTTC. Amino acids: CASSARQGYGYTF.

The V and J genes are TRBV10-3 and TRBJ2-7; D ambiguous. The CDR3 consists of 15 residues. Per germline, CDR1 ENHRY and CDR2 SYGVKD. Trimming took 3 bases from V and 5 from J, leaving 17 bases between them. The CDR3 DNA sequence: TGTGCCATCAGTGATTTTCTCCGGGTATTGGACGAGCAGTACTTC. The encoded protein is CAISDFLRVLDEQYF.

The gene calls are TRBV7-2 and TRBJ1-2; 12 nucleotides align to TRBD1. This CDR3 region has 16 residues. V was clipped by 5 bases and J by 4 bases; unmatched bases: 8. Germline V lookup: CDR1 SGHTA, CDR2 FQGNSA. CDR3 in amino acids: CASSLGQGAWAYGYTF. CDR3 nucleotides: TGTGCCAGCAGCCTGGGACAGGGGGCGTGGGCCTATGGCTACACCTTC.

The chain carries TRBV11-2 and TRBJ1-5, with D possibly matching TRBD1 (5 bases). This CDR3 contains 15 residues. The V gene's germline CDR1 is SGHAT and CDR2 FQNNGV. V was shortened by 2 bases and J by 1 base, with 9 bases between the two germline ends. CDR3 in DNA: TGTGCCAGCAGCTTAAGCGGGGGGAGCAATCAGCCCCAGCATTTT. This sequence encodes CASSLSGGSNQPQHF. The complete variable domain, with remaining parts taken from reference TRBV11-2 and TRBJ1-5, reads EAGVAQSPRYKIIEKRQSVAFWCNPISGHATLYWYQQILGQGPKLLIQFQNNGVVDDSQLPKDRFSAERLKGVDSTLKIQPAKLEDSAVYLCASSLSGGSNQPQHFGDGTRLSIL.

The chain employs TRBV7-9 and TRBJ1-2, with TRBD1 as a possible D gene (6 bases). V shed 8 bases and J shed 1 base, with 14 bases lying between them. The germline gives CDR1 SEHNR, CDR2 FQNEAQ (reference sequence). CDR3 length: 14 residues. The CDR3 DNA is TGTGCCAGCCAGGCGGGGGGCTATAACTATGGCTACACCTTC. Its protein product is CASQAGGYNYGYTF.

The chain uses TRBV24-1 and TRBJ2-1; TRBD2 aligns across 10 bases. CDR1 is KGHDR, CDR2 SFDVKD, per germline. V lost 3 bases and J lost 2; bases outside the gene matches: 3. This CDR3 has 16 residues. DNA of the CDR3: TGTGCCACCAGTGATGTTAGCGGGAGGACCTACAATGAGCAGTTCTTC. Its protein product is CATSDVSGRTYNEQFF.

Details on this clone: In the same sample, other DNA sequences code for this CDR3. The chain couples TRBV6-5 to TRBJ1-2, with D tentatively TRBD1 (6 bases). Germline loops: CDR1 MNHEY, CDR2 SVGAGI. The CDR3 is 15 residues long. The V and J ends lost 0 bases and 5 bases respectively, with 13 bases between them. Here the CDR3 DNA reads TGTGCCAGCAGTTACTCGCGCAGGGGCGGGTATGGCTACACCTTC. The encoded protein is CASSYSRRGGYGYTF.

The V call is TRBV10-3, the J call TRBJ2-7; 9 bases match TRBD1. The germline V gene encodes CDR1 ENHRY and CDR2 SYGVKD. Trimming at V came to 2 bases and at J to 3 bases, leaving 8 bases not matched to a gene. CDR3 length: 16 residues. The CDR3 nucleotides are TGTGCCATCAGTGAGCCCGATACGGGACAGGGCTACGAGCAGTACTTC. It yields the protein CAISEPDTGQGYEQYF.

This sequence joins TRBV6-5 and TRBJ2-2, with D unresolved. Germline CDR1 reads MNHEY; CDR2 reads SVGAGI. CDR3 length: 14 amino acids. The V end lost 4 bases, the J end lost 6 bases, and 12 bases lay between the germline ends. CDR3 bases: TGTGCCAGCAGTTCCAGGTCCCCTGCCGGGGAGCTGTTTTTT. It codes for CASSSRSPAGELFF.

J is TRBJ2-2 and V is TRBV29-1; 13 nucleotides align to TRBD2. The CDR3 runs to 16 residues. With V trimmed by 5 bases and J by 3 bases, 6 bases remained unmatched. In germline, CDR1 is SQVTM, CDR2 ANQGSEA. This chain's CDR3 is CSVRTSGRGDTGELFF. The CDR3 nucleotides read TGCAGCGTTAGGACTAGCGGGAGAGGGGACACCGGGGAGCTGTTTTTT.

The chain uses TRBV7-2 and TRBJ1-4, with 10 bases matching TRBD1. This CDR3 comprises 14 residues. Germline V gene data show CDR1 as SGHTA and CDR2 as FQGNSA. V trimming: 8 bases; J trimming: 7 bases; junction bases outside the gene matches: 7. The CDR3 region has the DNA TGTGCCAGCGGAACAGGGACAGGGGTTGAAAAACTGTTTTTT. It codes for CASGTGTGVEKLFF.

The V and J genes are TRBV19 and TRBJ2-3; a weak D match, TRBD2 (7 bases). CDR1 LNHDA and CDR2 SQIVND come from the germline V gene (reference sequence). V was trimmed by 7 bases and J by 0 bases, leaving 14 bases between them. The CDR3 loop spans 15 amino acids. The CDR3 here is CASKNGGPSTDTQYF. The CDR3 DNA reads TGTGCCAGTAAAAACGGGGGGCCGAGCACAGATACGCAGTATTTT.

V and J are TRBV3-1 (or the pseudogene TRBV3-2) and TRBJ1-3; D remains unclear. The V end was cut by 3 bases, the J end by 0 bases, with 9 bases between. Germline V gene data show CDR1 as LGHDT and CDR2 as YNNKEL (reference sequence). CDR3 length: 15 amino acids. DNA for the CDR3: TGTGCCAGCAGCCACGAGGAGTACTCTGGAAACACCATATATTTT. Translation: CASSHEEYSGNTIYF.

The chain couples TRBV12-3 or TRBV12-4 to TRBJ1-2; D gene uncertain. The CDR3 has 12 residues. Trimming left V 1 base short and J 8 bases short, with 8 bases between. The CDR3 protein is CASSLVPGGYTF. The CDR3 DNA reads as TGTGCCAGCAGTTTAGTGCCGGGAGGCTACACCTTC.

The chain employs TRBV13 and TRBJ2-3, with 7 bases aligning to TRBD2. Unmatched junction bases numbered 8, after V lost 0 bases and J lost 2 bases. Germline V gene data show CDR1 as PRHDT and CDR2 as FYEKMQ (reference sequence). The CDR3 is 17 amino acids. DNA of the CDR3: TGTGCCAGCAGCTTAGGGGGCGGGAGATGGGACACAGATACGCAGTATTTT. Its translation: CASSLGGGRWDTDTQYF.

V and J are TRBV19 and TRBJ2-1; D possibly corresponds to TRBD2 (6 bases). Germline V lookup: CDR1 LNHDA, CDR2 SQIVND (reference sequence). The CDR3 is 17 amino acids. The V and J ends lost 7 bases and 5 bases respectively, with 24 bases between them. The chain's CDR3 is CASKRGPGEGMHNEQFF. In nucleotides, the CDR3 is TGTGCCAGTAAGAGGGGTCCGGGAGAGGGTATGCACAATGAGCAGTTCTTC.

V gene TRBV10-1 combines with J gene TRBJ2-5; D might be TRBD2 (5 bases). Germline-derived CDR1 and CDR2 are WNHNN and SYGVQD (reference sequence). Trimming cost V 4 bases and J 7 bases, with 13 bases left between them. This CDR3 spans 13 amino acids. The CDR3 loop is CASSASTAGTQYF. As DNA, the CDR3 is TGCGCCAGCAGTGCGTCTACCGCGGGGACCCAGTACTTC.

The chain joins TRBV7-9 to TRBJ2-7, with TRBD2 matching 8 bases. Per germline, CDR1 SEHNR and CDR2 FQNEAQ (reference sequence). The CDR3 consists of 14 residues. Trimming at V came to 2 bases and at J to 6 bases, leaving 6 bases not matched to a gene. This chain's CDR3 is CASSLQTSAREQYF. CDR3 nucleotide sequence: TGTGCCAGCAGCTTACAGACTAGCGCCCGCGAGCAGTACTTC.

This clone was found once. This chain connects TRBV12-5 to TRBJ2-1, with D perhaps TRBD1 (6 bases). The CDR3 has 16 amino acids. CDR1 and CDR2 from the germline V gene are LGHNT and FRNRAP. The V end was cut by 4 bases, the J end by 0 bases, with 13 bases between. CDR3 loop: CASGSAGQSSYNEQFF. DNA for the CDR3: TGTGCTAGTGGTTCCGCCGGACAGAGCTCCTACAATGAGCAGTTCTTC.

This chain joins TRBV30 and TRBJ1-2, with D tentatively TRBD1 (5 bases). The V and J ends lost 2 bases and 1 base respectively, with 11 bases between them. This CDR3 has 14 amino acids. Per germline, CDR1 GTSNPN and CDR2 SVGIG (reference sequence). This CDR3 reads CAWSRDRVNYGYTF. The CDR3 DNA sequence: TGTGCCTGGAGTAGAGACAGAGTTAACTATGGCTACACCTTC.

The chain employs TRBV5-1 and TRBJ2-2; D might be TRBD1 (7 bases). The CDR3 contains 15 residues. V lost 3 bases, J lost 5 bases, and 14 bases lay in between. Germline CDR1 and CDR2: SGHRS and YFSETQ. CDR3 region: CASSSVTGTTGELFF. The CDR3 DNA reads as TGCGCCAGCAGCTCGGTGACAGGGACTACCGGGGAGCTGTTTTTT.